The 2 T cell receptor beta chains presented below share a single source sample, sequenced in a study of cytomegalovirus exposure and HLA in healthy donors. PCR was performed using 60 Vbeta and 13 Jbeta primers. Here immunoSEQ multiplex PCR was the method, and the copy in TCRdb shows in-frame clones only, minus some. The sample carries 130,000 or so clones, over 70% recorded once. The sequenced sample was PBMCs. The receptor source for this set is a woman aged 40 to 49 in good health and CMV-seropositive.

The gene calls are TRBV27 and TRBJ2-6; TRBD1 matches 8 bases. This CDR3 has 18 amino acids. Germline V gene data show CDR1 as MNHEY and CDR2 as SMNVEV (reference sequence). V was pared by 0 bases and J by 0 bases, with 4 bases of the junction left unmatched. The CDR3 is CASSLSGQGYSGANVLTF. CDR3 nucleotides: TGTGCCAGCAGTTTATCAGGACAGGGCTACTCTGGGGCCAACGTCCTGACTTTC. The complete variable domain, with remaining parts taken from reference TRBV27 and TRBJ2-6, reads EAQVTQNPRYLITVTGKKLTVTCSQNMNHEYMSWYRQDPGLGLRQIYYSMNVEVTDKGDVPEGYKVSRKEKRNFPLILESPSPNQTSLYFCASSLSGQGYSGANVLTFGAGSRLTVL.

This clone was seen more than once but under ten times. V is TRBV9 and J is TRBJ2-2; 7 bases match TRBD2. The CDR3 spans 15 residues. With V trimmed by 0 bases and J by 5 bases, 4 bases remained unmatched. Germline V gene data show CDR1 as SGDLS and CDR2 as YYNGEE. CDR3 coding DNA: TGTGCCAGCAGCGTAGATTTGCGGGAGACCGGGGAGCTGTTTTTT. It encodes CASSVDLRETGELFF.